The 15 T cell receptor beta chains below come from one sample, sequenced in a study of cytomegalovirus exposure and HLA in healthy donors. Vbeta (60) and Jbeta (13) primers were used in the PCR. Repertoires were generated with immunoSEQ multiplex PCR, while TCRdb's copy carries only in-frame clones and drops some. This repertoire shows roughly 100,000 clones, 75% to 85% found once; its top ten account for over 2%. The sequencing input was PBMCs. The receptor set was obtained from a man aged 25 to 40 in good health and CMV-seronegative.

The chain carries TRBV4-3 and TRBJ1-2; a possible D gene is TRBD1 (6 bases). Per the germline V gene, CDR1 is LGHNA and CDR2 is YSLEER. CDR3 length equals 15 residues. The V and J ends lost 0 bases and 6 bases respectively, with 14 bases between them. CDR3 region: CASSQESATGNGYTF. CDR3 nucleotides: TGCGCCAGCAGCCAAGAGAGCGCCACAGGGAATGGCTACACCTTC.

This chain joins TRBV30 and TRBJ2-5; 10 nucleotides agree with TRBD2. The trim removed 0 bases at V and 5 bases at J, leaving 6 bases unmatched. CDR1 is GTSNPN, CDR2 SVGIG, per germline (reference sequence). This CDR3 comprises 15 residues. The CDR3, as DNA: TGTGCCTGGAGTGTACGAGCGGGGGGGACTGAGACCCAGTACTTC. This translates into CAWSVRAGGTETQYF.

Here the CDR3 DNA reads TGCGCCAGCAGCGAGGGGCCTCCGGGACTAGCGGGGTCAGATACGCAGTATTTT. Translating it yields CASSEGPPGLAGSDTQYF. The chain links TRBV5-1 to TRBJ2-3; 13 nucleotides line up with TRBD2. Trimming took 4 bases from V and 4 from J; bases not matched to a gene: 12. CDR1 and CDR2 from the germline V gene are SGHRS and YFSETQ. This CDR3 has 18 amino acids.

This clone was seen a few times. The V and J genes are TRBV28 and TRBJ1-5, with 12 bases fitting TRBD1. CDR3 length: 15 residues. Trimming at V came to 8 bases and at J to 5 bases, leaving 7 bases not matched to a gene. Germline V gene data show CDR1 as MDHEN and CDR2 as SYDVKM. As DNA, the CDR3 is TGTGCCAGCTCACCCGGGACAGGGGGCTATCAGCCCCAGCATTTT. Translated: CASSPGTGGYQPQHF.

The CDR3 region has the DNA TGTGCCAGCTCACCCGGGACTCAAAACACCGGGGAGCTGTTTTTT. Amino acids: CASSPGTQNTGELFF. The rearrangement joins TRBV18 to TRBJ2-2; a possible D gene is TRBD2 (6 bases). Germline-derived CDR1 and CDR2 are KGHSH and LQKENI. The CDR3 loop spans 15 amino acids. V was trimmed by 3 bases and J by 2 bases, leaving 10 bases between them. Full variable domain (remainder filled in from reference TRBV18 and TRBJ2-2): NAGVMQNPRHLVRRRGQEARLRCSPMKGHSHVYWYRQLPEEGLKFMVYLQKENIIDESGMPKERFSAEFPKEGPSILRIQQVVRGDSAAYFCASSPGTQNTGELFFGEGSRLTVL.

J is TRBJ2-2 and V is TRBV7-7, with 8 bases matching TRBD1. The germline gives CDR1 SSHAT, CDR2 FNYEAQ (reference sequence). V lost 3 bases to trimming and J lost 3 bases; unmatched junction nucleotides: 3. The CDR3 is 15 residues long. As DNA, the CDR3 is TGTGCCAGCAGCTTTCAGGGGGCGGACACCGGGGAGCTGTTTTTT. It codes for CASSFQGADTGELFF. The variable domain in full, with the rest retrieved from reference TRBV7-7 and TRBJ2-2, is GAGVSQSPRYKVTKRGQDVTLRCDPISSHATLYWYQQALGQGPEFLTYFNYEAQPDKSGLPSDRFSAERPEGSISTLTIQRTEQRDSAMYRCASSFQGADTGELFFGEGSRLTVL.

The CDR3 is CASSFTGGEDEQFF. The CDR3 DNA reads TGTGCCAGCAGCTTCACAGGGGGGGAGGATGAGCAGTTCTTC. J is TRBJ2-1 and V is TRBV7-9, with D possibly TRBD1 on 8 matching bases. The germline V gene encodes CDR1 SEHNR and CDR2 FQNEAQ (reference sequence). This CDR3 comprises 14 residues. Trimming pared 3 bases from V and 8 bases from J, leaving 14 bases between.

The chain combines TRBV28 with TRBJ1-5; 7 bases agree with TRBD1. With 6 bases clipped from V and 4 bases from J, the junction kept 3 bases outside the gene matches. From germline, CDR1 is MDHEN and CDR2 SYDVKM. The CDR3 sequence is 13 residues long. The CDR3 region is CASRGQLNQPQHF. In DNA form, the CDR3 reads TGTGCCAGCAGGGGACAGCTAAATCAGCCCCAGCATTTT.

The chain uses TRBV27 and TRBJ1-2; a weak D match, TRBD1 (6 bases). CDR1 and CDR2 from the germline V gene are MNHEY and SMNVEV (reference sequence). The CDR3 covers 12 residues. The V end lost 9 bases, the J end lost 8 bases, and 16 bases lay between the germline ends. The CDR3 loop reads CARPQGSNGYTF. In DNA, the CDR3 is TGTGCCAGGCCTCAGGGGTCTAACGGCTACACCTTC.

The V call is TRBV6-6, the J call TRBJ1-3; TRBD1 matches at 8 bases. V gave up 6 bases and J gave up 3 bases; unmatched junction bases: 7. Per germline, CDR1 MNHNY and CDR2 SVGAGI (reference sequence). The CDR3 is 15 amino acids. The CDR3 sequence is CASRTGVAGGNTIYF. The CDR3 DNA follows: TGTGCCAGCAGGACAGGGGTTGCCGGTGGAAACACCATATATTTT.

The rearrangement links TRBV7-3 to TRBJ1-1; a weak D match, TRBD1 (5 bases). Germline V lookup: CDR1 SGHTA, CDR2 FQGTGA. Trimming removed 2 bases from V and 2 bases from J, with 9 bases in between. This CDR3 is 14 amino acids long. CDR3 protein: CASSLETDNTEAFF. The CDR3 nucleotides read TGTGCCAGCAGCTTAGAGACAGATAACACTGAAGCTTTCTTT.

The DNA of the CDR3 is TGTGCCAGCAGCTTAGGCCTGCGGCAGCACAATGAGCAGTTCTTC. Translating gives CASSLGLRQHNEQFF. V is TRBV11-3 and J is TRBJ2-1; D unclear. The CDR3 is 15 residues long. The V and J ends lost 1 base and 5 bases respectively, with 12 bases between them. Germline CDR1 SGHNT, CDR2 YENEEA.

The V and J genes are TRBV29-1 and TRBJ1-4, with TRBD1 matching over 7 bases. There are 13 residues in the CDR3. CDR1 SQVTM and CDR2 ANQGSEA come from the germline V gene. The V and J ends lost 7 bases and 7 bases, in that order; junction bases with no gene match: 9. DNA for the CDR3: TGCAGCGCTCAACCCGACAGGGCTGAAAAACTGTTTTTT. As protein: CSAQPDRAEKLFF.

The chain couples TRBV18 to TRBJ2-7; a weak D match, TRBD1 (6 bases). The germline V gene encodes CDR1 KGHSH and CDR2 LQKENI. V was shortened by 6 bases and J by 2 bases, with 14 bases between the two germline ends. This CDR3 has 14 residues. CDR3 nucleotides: TGTGCCAGCTCCCCCGGGACACAGACCTACGAGCAGTACTTC. Residues: CASSPGTQTYEQYF. Drawing the rest from reference TRBV18 and TRBJ2-7, the complete variable domain is NAGVMQNPRHLVRRRGQEARLRCSPMKGHSHVYWYRQLPEEGLKFMVYLQKENIIDESGMPKERFSAEFPKEGPSILRIQQVVRGDSAAYFCASSPGTQTYEQYFGPGTRLTVT.

This clone turned up a few times. The CDR3 region is CASSQGANGYTF. The CDR3 DNA reads as TGCGCCAGCAGCCAAGGGGCCAATGGCTACACCTTC. The chain combines TRBV4-3 with TRBJ1-2; no clear D. The germline V gene has CDR1 LGHNA and CDR2 YSLEER. Trimming took off 1 base at V and 6 bases at J, with 6 bases between the two ends. This CDR3 is built from 12 residues.